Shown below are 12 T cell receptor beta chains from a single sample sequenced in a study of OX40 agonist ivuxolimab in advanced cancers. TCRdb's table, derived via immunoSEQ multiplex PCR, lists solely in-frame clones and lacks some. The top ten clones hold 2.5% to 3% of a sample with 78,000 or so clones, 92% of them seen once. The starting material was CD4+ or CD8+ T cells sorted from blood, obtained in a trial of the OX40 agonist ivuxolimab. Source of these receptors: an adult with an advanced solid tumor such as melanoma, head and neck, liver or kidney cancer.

The CDR3 loop is CATSRAGRAGANVLTF. DNA of the CDR3: TGTGCCACCAGCAGAGCGGGGAGGGCTGGGGCCAACGTCCTGACTTTC. The rearrangement links TRBV15 to TRBJ2-6; 7 bases align to TRBD2. The CDR3 extends over 16 amino acids. V shed 1 base and J 2 bases; nucleotides not matched to a gene: 2. Germline loops: CDR1 LNHNV, CDR2 YYDKDF (reference sequence).

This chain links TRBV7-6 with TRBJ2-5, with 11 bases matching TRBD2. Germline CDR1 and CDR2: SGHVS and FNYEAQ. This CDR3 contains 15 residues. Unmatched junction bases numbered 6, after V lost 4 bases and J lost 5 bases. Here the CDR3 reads CASSSLAGGHETQYF. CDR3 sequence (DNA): TGTGCCAGCAGCTCATTAGCGGGGGGGCATGAGACCCAGTACTTC.

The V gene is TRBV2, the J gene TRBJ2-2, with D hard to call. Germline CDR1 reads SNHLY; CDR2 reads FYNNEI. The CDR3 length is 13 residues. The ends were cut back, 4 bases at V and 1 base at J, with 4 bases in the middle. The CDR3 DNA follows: TGTGCCAGCAGTGCTCAGAACACCGGGGAGCTGTTTTTT. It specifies CASSAQNTGELFF.

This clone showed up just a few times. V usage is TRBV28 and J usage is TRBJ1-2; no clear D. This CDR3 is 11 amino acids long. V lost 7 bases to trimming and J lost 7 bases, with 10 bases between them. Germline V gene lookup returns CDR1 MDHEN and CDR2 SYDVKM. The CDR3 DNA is TGTGCCAGCACCCTCGGGAGTGGCTACACCTTC. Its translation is CASTLGSGYTF.

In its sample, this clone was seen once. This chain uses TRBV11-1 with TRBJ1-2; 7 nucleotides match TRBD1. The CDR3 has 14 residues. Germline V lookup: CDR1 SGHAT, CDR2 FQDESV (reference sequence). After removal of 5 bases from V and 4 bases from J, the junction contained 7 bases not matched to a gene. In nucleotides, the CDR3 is TGTGCCAGCAGCGCCCGGGACAGACCCTATGGCTACACCTTC. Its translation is CASSARDRPYGYTF.

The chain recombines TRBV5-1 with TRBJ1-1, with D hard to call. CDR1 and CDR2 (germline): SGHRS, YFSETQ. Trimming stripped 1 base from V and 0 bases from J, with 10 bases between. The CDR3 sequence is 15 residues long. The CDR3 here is CASSLLGPLNTEAFF. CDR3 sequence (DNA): TGCGCCAGCAGCTTGTTAGGCCCTTTGAACACTGAAGCTTTCTTT. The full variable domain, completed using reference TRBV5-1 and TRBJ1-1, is KAGVTQTPRYLIKTRGQQVTLSCSPISGHRSVSWYQQTPGQGLQFLFEYFSETQRNKGNFPGRFSGRQFSNSRSEMNVSTLELGDSALYLCASSLLGPLNTEAFFGQGTRLTVV.

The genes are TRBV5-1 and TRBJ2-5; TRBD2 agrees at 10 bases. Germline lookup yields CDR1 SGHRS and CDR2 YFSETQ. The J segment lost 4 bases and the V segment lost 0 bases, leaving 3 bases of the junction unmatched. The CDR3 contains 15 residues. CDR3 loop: CASSLAGTSVETQYF. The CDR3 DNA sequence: TGCGCCAGCAGCTTGGCGGGGACTAGCGTAGAGACCCAGTACTTC.

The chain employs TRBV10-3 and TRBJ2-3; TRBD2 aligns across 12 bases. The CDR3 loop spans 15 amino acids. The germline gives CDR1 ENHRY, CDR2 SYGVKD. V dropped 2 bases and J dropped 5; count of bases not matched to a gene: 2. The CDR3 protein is CAISEASGGVDTQYF. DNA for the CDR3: TGTGCCATCAGTGAGGCTAGCGGGGGGGTAGATACGCAGTATTTT.

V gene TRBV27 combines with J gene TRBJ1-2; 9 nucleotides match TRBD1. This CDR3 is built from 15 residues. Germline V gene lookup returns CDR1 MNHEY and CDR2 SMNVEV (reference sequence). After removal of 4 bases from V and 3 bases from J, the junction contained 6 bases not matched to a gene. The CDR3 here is CASSSTTGGDYGYTF. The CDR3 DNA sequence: TGTGCCAGCAGTTCCACGACAGGGGGAGACTATGGCTACACCTTC.

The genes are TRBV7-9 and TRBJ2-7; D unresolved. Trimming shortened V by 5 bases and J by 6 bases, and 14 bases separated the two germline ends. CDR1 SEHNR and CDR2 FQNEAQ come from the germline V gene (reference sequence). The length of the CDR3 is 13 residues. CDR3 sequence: CASSLEAPGEQYF. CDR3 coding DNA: TGTGCCAGCAGCCTAGAGGCCCCGGGCGAGCAGTACTTC.

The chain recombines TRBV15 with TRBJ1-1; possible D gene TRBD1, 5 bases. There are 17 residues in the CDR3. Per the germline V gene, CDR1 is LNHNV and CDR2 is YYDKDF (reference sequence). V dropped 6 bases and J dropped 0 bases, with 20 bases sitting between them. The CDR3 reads CATREGLTSVMNTEAFF. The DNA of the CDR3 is TGTGCCACCAGAGAGGGGTTAACGTCGGTCATGAACACTGAAGCTTTCTTT.

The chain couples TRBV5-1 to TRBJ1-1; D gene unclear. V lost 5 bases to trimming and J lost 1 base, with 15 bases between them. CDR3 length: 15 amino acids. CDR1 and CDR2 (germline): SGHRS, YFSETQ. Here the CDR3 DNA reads TGCGCCAGCAGTTACCTCGAGCGAGCGAACACTGAAGCTTTCTTT. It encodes CASSYLERANTEAFF.